A single sample is the source of the 21 T cell receptor beta chains below, sequenced in a study of shared clonotypes between healthy human individuals. TCRdb keeps only in-frame clones here, not all; method: immunoSEQ multiplex PCR. This sample has millions of clones; around 94% occur once, and the top ten carry over 0.12%. The sample was naive CD4+ T cells sorted from blood. The subset was: CD45RA+ positively selected. These receptors were collected from a man aged 18 to 30 in good health.

The CDR3 loop reads CASSPERGLSQPQHF. The CDR3 coding sequence is TGTGCCAGCTCACCAGAAAGGGGGCTTAGTCAGCCCCAGCATTTT. This rearrangement joins TRBV18 to TRBJ1-5; 7 bases map to TRBD1. CDR1 is KGHSH, CDR2 LQKENI, per germline. This CDR3 region has 15 residues. With 2 bases clipped from V and 6 bases from J, the junction kept 7 bases outside the gene matches. Complete variable domain (other parts from reference TRBV18 and TRBJ1-5): NAGVMQNPRHLVRRRGQEARLRCSPMKGHSHVYWYRQLPEEGLKFMVYLQKENIIDESGMPKERFSAEFPKEGPSILRIQQVVRGDSAAYFCASSPERGLSQPQHFGDGTRLSIL.

V gene TRBV14 combines with J gene TRBJ1-4; TRBD1 agrees at 8 bases. The CDR3 totals 14 residues. Germline CDR1 reads SGHDN; CDR2 reads FVKESK. The V gene end was trimmed by 4 bases and the J gene end by 5 bases; junction bases not matched to a gene: 3. CDR3 amino acids: CASSPGTGNEKLFF. In nucleotides, the CDR3 is TGTGCCAGCAGCCCCGGGACAGGAAATGAAAAACTGTTTTTT.

The chain links TRBV11-1 to TRBJ1-1; D unclear. Trimming pared 1 base from V and 5 bases from J, leaving 8 bases between. The CDR3 is 13 amino acids. Germline V CDR1 and CDR2: SGHAT, FQDESV (reference sequence). The CDR3 loop reads CASSLVLGTEAFF. The CDR3 DNA is TGTGCCAGCAGCTTAGTATTGGGGACTGAAGCTTTCTTT.

For the CDR3, the DNA is TGTGCCAGCAGCGCGTGGACTAGCGGGAGTGGGTATCCAGAGACCCAGTACTTC. Its translation is CASSAWTSGSGYPETQYF. The rearrangement joins TRBV5-6 to TRBJ2-5, with 13 positions matching TRBD2. Germline values: CDR1 SGHDT, CDR2 YYEEEE. The CDR3 is 18 amino acids. The trim removed 4 bases at V and 4 bases at J, leaving 13 bases unmatched.

The rearrangement joins TRBV6-1 to TRBJ2-2; tentatively, D is TRBD1 or TRBD2 (5 bases each). The CDR3 sequence is 16 residues long. With 2 bases removed from V and 4 bases from J, the gap between germline ends came to 14 bases. Germline loops: CDR1 MNHNS, CDR2 SASEGT. CDR3 amino acids: CASSEMGPIGTGELFF. The CDR3 nucleotides are TGTGCCAGCAGTGAAATGGGACCCATTGGCACCGGGGAGCTGTTTTTT.

The chain combines TRBV19 with TRBJ2-7; D unclear. Deletions cut 3 bases from V and 5 bases from J, with 11 bases between. The germline V gene encodes CDR1 LNHDA and CDR2 SQIVND (reference sequence). The CDR3 covers 13 residues. The CDR3: CASSILGYDEQYF. For the CDR3, the DNA is TGTGCCAGTAGTATCCTAGGGTACGACGAGCAGTACTTC.

The chain is built from TRBV7-9 and TRBJ2-7; D is ambiguous. Germline V gives CDR1 SEHNR, CDR2 FQNEAQ (reference sequence). This CDR3 is 12 amino acids long. Deletions cut 1 base from V and 5 bases from J, with 6 bases between. CDR3 loop: CASSLGPHEQYF. In nucleotides, the CDR3 is TGTGCCAGCAGCTTAGGGCCTCACGAGCAGTACTTC.

As for this clone: The identical CDR3 is also encoded by other nucleotide sequences in the sample. V is TRBV5-4 and J is TRBJ2-7, with a possible D match to TRBD1 (6 bases). Germline lookup yields CDR1 SGHNT and CDR2 YYREEE (reference sequence). The V and J ends lost 4 bases and 1 base respectively, with 9 bases between them. The CDR3 spans 13 residues. The CDR3 DNA reads as TGTGCCAGCAGCCCCGGACAGTCCTACGAGCAGTACTTC. Translated, it gives CASSPGQSYEQYF.

This clone was seen only once. The CDR3 protein is CASSLDLPSSGSFYEQYF. The CDR3 coding sequence is TGTGCCAGCAGCTTAGATCTCCCCTCTAGCGGGAGTTTTTACGAGCAGTACTTC. The chain carries TRBV11-2 and TRBJ2-7, with 10 bases that match TRBD2. The CDR3 consists of 18 residues. CDR1 is SGHAT, CDR2 FQNNGV, per germline. V lost 0 bases, J lost 4 bases, and 12 bases stayed unmatched. Full variable domain (missing parts from reference TRBV11-2 and TRBJ2-7): EAGVAQSPRYKIIEKRQSVAFWCNPISGHATLYWYQQILGQGPKLLIQFQNNGVVDDSQLPKDRFSAERLKGVDSTLKIQPAKLEDSAVYLCASSLDLPSSGSFYEQYFGPGTRLTVT.

This clone is a singleton in its sample. CDR3 nucleotides: TGTGCCAGCAGCCAAGATGGTTTTACGGCGGCTCAGTACTTC. Translation gives CASSQDGFTAAQYF. The rearrangement links TRBV14 to TRBJ2-7; D is unresolved. V gave up 0 bases and J gave up 10 bases, with 16 bases separating them. The CDR3 runs to 14 residues. Germline CDR1 is SGHDN and CDR2 is FVKESK.

This clone has only one observation. This chain connects TRBV5-1 to TRBJ1-4; 10 nucleotides line up with TRBD1. The trim removed 4 bases at V and 4 bases at J, leaving 4 bases unmatched. CDR1 and CDR2 from the germline V gene are SGHRS and YFSETQ. The CDR3 loop spans 15 amino acids. CDR3 in DNA: TGCGCCAGCAGCCTTGGGGACAGGGGTAATGAAAAACTGTTTTTT. Translating it yields CASSLGDRGNEKLFF.

This chain links TRBV11-2 with TRBJ1-1; no clear D. The CDR3 is 12 amino acids. Germline V lookup: CDR1 SGHAT, CDR2 FQNNGV. Deletions cut 4 bases from V and 6 bases from J, with 9 bases between. CDR3 sequence reads: CASSSRFPEAFF. The CDR3 bases are TGTGCCAGCAGCTCGAGATTTCCTGAAGCTTTCTTT.

This chain uses TRBV2 with TRBJ1-2, with TRBD1 matching 7 bases. Per germline, CDR1 SNHLY and CDR2 FYNNEI. With 3 bases clipped from V and 8 bases from J, the junction kept 6 bases outside the gene matches. There are 13 residues in the CDR3. The CDR3, as DNA: TGTGCCAGCAGTGATGGGAGGGGGCGAGGCTACACCTTC. It is translated as CASSDGRGRGYTF.

This rearrangement joins TRBV6-6 to TRBJ2-2; D unresolved. The V and J ends lost 8 bases and 6 bases respectively, with 16 bases between them. This CDR3 spans 14 amino acids. Per germline, CDR1 MNHNY and CDR2 SVGAGI (reference sequence). The CDR3 region has the DNA TGTGCCAGCCGGCTATCATCCGCCTCCGGGGAGCTGTTTTTT. This encodes CASRLSSASGELFF.

J is TRBJ2-7 and V is TRBV7-2; D possibly matches TRBD1 or TRBD2 (5 bases each). CDR3 length: 15 residues. Germline V gene lookup returns CDR1 SGHTA and CDR2 FQGNSA. Trimming stripped 3 bases from V and 2 bases from J, with 14 bases between. CDR3 DNA sequence: TGTGCCAGCAGCTTTACCGGGACGGACCCCTACGAGCAGTACTTC. This translates into CASSFTGTDPYEQYF.

A remark on this clone: Within the sample, other DNA sequences also encode this same CDR3. The rearrangement joins TRBV5-5 to TRBJ2-1; 11 nucleotides line up with TRBD2. After removal of 0 bases from V and 4 bases from J, the junction contained 0 bases not matched to a gene. Germline V gene sequence: CDR1 SGHKS, CDR2 YYEKEE (reference sequence). The CDR3 totals 15 residues. CDR3 loop: CASSLGLAGYNEQFF. CDR3 in DNA: TGTGCCAGCAGCTTGGGACTAGCGGGGTACAATGAGCAGTTCTTC.

The V gene is TRBV10-3, the J gene TRBJ2-3, with TRBD1 identical over 10 bases. J lost 9 bases, V lost 6 bases, and 9 bases had no gene match. This CDR3 comprises 14 residues. Germline CDR1 ENHRY, CDR2 SYGVKD. Here the CDR3 reads CAIRGTGDPETQYF. Written as DNA, the CDR3 is TGTGCCATCAGGGGGACAGGGGACCCGGAGACGCAGTATTTT.

This chain connects TRBV5-1 to TRBJ2-1; 11 nucleotides match TRBD2. V shed 4 bases and J 8 bases; nucleotides not matched to a gene: 11. Germline-derived CDR1 and CDR2 are SGHRS and YFSETQ. This CDR3 is 16 amino acids long. The DNA of the CDR3 is TGCGCCAGCAGCCTCCTGGTAGCGGGGGGGCCGGATGAGCAGTTCTTC. Protein sequence: CASSLLVAGGPDEQFF. Full variable domain (rest looked up from reference TRBV5-1 and TRBJ2-1): KAGVTQTPRYLIKTRGQQVTLSCSPISGHRSVSWYQQTPGQGLQFLFEYFSETQRNKGNFPGRFSGRQFSNSRSEMNVSTLELGDSALYLCASSLLVAGGPDEQFFGPGTRLTVL.

This clone was observed a single time. The rearrangement links TRBV6-1 to TRBJ2-1, with D tentatively TRBD2 (7 bases). The CDR3 spans 17 residues. Germline lookup yields CDR1 MNHNS and CDR2 SASEGT. V shed 4 bases and J shed 5 bases, with 21 bases lying between them. Written as DNA, the CDR3 is TGTGCCAGCAGTGGGTCTGGGCGGGGGCGAAATGACAATGAGCAGTTCTTC. Its translation is CASSGSGRGRNDNEQFF.

This sequence joins TRBV9 and TRBJ2-5; D uncertain. V gave up 0 bases and J gave up 4 bases, with 10 bases separating them. The germline V gene encodes CDR1 SGDLS and CDR2 YYNGEE. The CDR3 consists of 14 residues. CDR3 nucleotide sequence: TGTGCCAGCAGCGTAGGCCGGAACGGAGAGACCCAGTACTTC. Protein sequence: CASSVGRNGETQYF.

This chain connects TRBV15 to TRBJ2-2; D tentatively reads TRBD1 or TRBD2 (6 bases each). The V gene lost 0 bases and the J gene lost 3 bases, with 11 bases spanning the gap. The CDR3 has 16 residues. The germline V gene encodes CDR1 LNHNV and CDR2 YYDKDF (reference sequence). Here the CDR3 DNA reads TGTGCCACCAGCAGAGACCCGGGGGCGTACACCGGGGAGCTGTTTTTT. This translates into CATSRDPGAYTGELFF.